Listed here are 10 T cell receptor beta chains from one sample, sequenced in a study of T cell responses to AZD1222 COVID-19 vaccine. Here immunoSEQ multiplex PCR was the method, and the copy in TCRdb shows in-frame clones only, minus some. The data contain 70,000 to 95,000 clones, less than 90% of them singletons. The sequences come from peripheral blood, collected 28 days after the second AZD1222 dose. Receptors were obtained from an adult who received the AZD1222 COVID-19 vaccine.

In its sample, this clone was seen a few times. The chain uses TRBV4-1 and TRBJ2-5; 7 bases agree with TRBD1. Germline V gives CDR1 MGHRA, CDR2 YSYEKL. The CDR3 runs to 13 residues. V gave up 4 bases and J gave up 2 bases; unmatched junction bases: 1. CDR3 in amino acids: CASSPGQQETQYF. The CDR3 coding sequence is TGCGCCAGCAGCCCGGGACAGCAAGAGACCCAGTACTTC.

This clone was picked up a small number of times. The chain couples TRBV5-1 to TRBJ2-2; no firm D call. Germline V gene lookup returns CDR1 SGHRS and CDR2 YFSETQ. V lost 1 base to trimming and J lost 1 base, with 11 bases between them. The CDR3 totals 16 residues. The CDR3 loop is CASSLNRFGNTGELFF. The CDR3 DNA reads TGCGCCAGCAGCTTGAATCGGTTCGGGAACACCGGGGAGCTGTTTTTT.

V and J are TRBV14 and TRBJ1-6; possibly TRBD1 for D (5 bases). Looked up from germline, CDR1 is SGHDN and CDR2 is FVKESK. CDR3 length equals 16 residues. Trimming pared 6 bases from V and 6 bases from J, leaving 18 bases between. The CDR3 region is CASSEFQGSTNSPLHF. CDR3 coding DNA: TGTGCCAGCAGTGAATTTCAGGGCTCTACTAATTCACCCCTCCACTTT. The full variable domain, with the rest looked up from reference TRBV14 and TRBJ1-6, is EAGVTQFPSHSVIEKGQTVTLRCDPISGHDNLYWYRRVMGKEIKFLLHFVKESKQDESGMPNNRFLAERTGGTYSTLKVQPAELEDSGVYFCASSEFQGSTNSPLHFGNGTRLTVT.

V and J are TRBV30 and TRBJ2-7; the D gene is possibly TRBD2 (5 bases). Germline CDR1 and CDR2: GTSNPN and SVGIG (reference sequence). Trimming cost V 3 bases and J 2 bases, with 5 bases left between them. The length of the CDR3 is 11 residues. The DNA for the CDR3 is TGTGCCTGGAGGAGGGCCTACGAGCAGTACTTC. Translation gives CAWRRAYEQYF.

J is TRBJ2-1 and V is TRBV27, with TRBD2 matching over 13 bases. The CDR3 extends over 16 amino acids. Germline V lookup: CDR1 MNHEY, CDR2 SMNVEV (reference sequence). V lost 6 bases to trimming and J lost 6 bases; unmatched junction nucleotides: 8. The CDR3, as DNA: TGTGCCAGCAGGAAACAGGGACTAGCGGGATCCAATGAGCAGTTCTTC. Encoded protein: CASRKQGLAGSNEQFF.

The chain carries TRBV12-3 or TRBV12-4 and TRBJ2-3, with unresolved D. This CDR3 region has 13 residues. V lost 0 bases and J lost 9, with 10 bases in between. CDR3 sequence: CASSLASRLTQYF. CDR3 coding DNA: TGTGCCAGCAGTTTAGCTTCACGGCTCACGCAGTATTTT.

The chain joins TRBV15 to TRBJ2-1; D remains ambiguous. Trimming left V 3 bases short and J 0 bases short, with 3 bases between. Germline values: CDR1 LNHNV, CDR2 YYDKDF (reference sequence). The CDR3 covers 13 residues. This CDR3 is CATSRGSYNEQFF. CDR3 bases: TGTGCCACCAGCAGGGGCTCCTACAATGAGCAGTTCTTC.

This clone was recorded only once. V and J are TRBV7-8 and TRBJ1-1; 10 bases match TRBD1. The junction had 11 bases not matched to a gene; V was cut back by 5 bases and J by 11 bases. There are 14 residues in the CDR3. Germline values: CDR1 SGHVS, CDR2 FQNEAQ. The CDR3 sequence is CASSTAPGQGMAFF. CDR3 nucleotides: TGTGCCAGCAGCACGGCCCCGGGACAGGGGATGGCTTTCTTT.

This clone was observed a handful of times. This chain uses TRBV5-1 with TRBJ1-2; D may be TRBD1 (5 bases). The CDR3 contains 14 residues. The V end lost 2 bases, the J end lost 4 bases, and 12 bases lay between the germline ends. Germline V CDR1 and CDR2: SGHRS, YFSETQ. CDR3: CASSLDSSSYGYTF. CDR3 in DNA: TGCGCCAGCAGCTTAGACAGTTCCAGCTATGGCTACACCTTC.

The rearrangement links TRBV5-1 to TRBJ2-7; 7 bases are shared with TRBD2. This CDR3 region has 15 residues. Per germline, CDR1 SGHRS and CDR2 YFSETQ. With 4 bases clipped from V and 2 bases from J, the junction kept 9 bases outside the gene matches. The CDR3 sequence: CASSGDEGTTYEQYF. The CDR3 nucleotides are TGCGCCAGCAGCGGGGATGAGGGGACTACCTACGAGCAGTACTTC.